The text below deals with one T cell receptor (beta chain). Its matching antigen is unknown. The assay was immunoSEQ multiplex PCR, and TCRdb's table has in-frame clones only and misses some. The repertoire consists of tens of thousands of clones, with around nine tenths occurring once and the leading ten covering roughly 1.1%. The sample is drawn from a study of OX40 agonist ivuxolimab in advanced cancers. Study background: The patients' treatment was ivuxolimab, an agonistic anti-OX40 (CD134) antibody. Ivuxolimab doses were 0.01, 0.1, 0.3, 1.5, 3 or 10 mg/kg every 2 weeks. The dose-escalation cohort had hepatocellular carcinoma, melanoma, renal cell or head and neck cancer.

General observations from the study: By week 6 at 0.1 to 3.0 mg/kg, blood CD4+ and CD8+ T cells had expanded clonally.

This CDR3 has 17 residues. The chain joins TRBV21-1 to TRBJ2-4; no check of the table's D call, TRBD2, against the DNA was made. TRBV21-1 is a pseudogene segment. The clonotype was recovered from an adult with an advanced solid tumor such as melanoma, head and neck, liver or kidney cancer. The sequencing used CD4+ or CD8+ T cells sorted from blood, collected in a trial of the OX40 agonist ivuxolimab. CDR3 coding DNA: TGTGCCAGCTTTGAGGGCAGGTGGGATTTTAGGAAAAACATTCAGTACTTC. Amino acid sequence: CASFEGRWDFRKNIQYF.